This TCR beta chain stems from a study of cytomegalovirus exposure and HLA in healthy donors (TCRdb year 2017). In the study overall: An earlier analysis of several hundred of the donors reported approximately 300 Gb of sequence data and 117 million unique TCR beta sequences from 150 million to 200 million T cells. An early release that covered 640 HLA-typed donors contained approximately 300 gigabases of sequencing data and some 87 million unique TCR sequences. Of the 300 to 450 genotyped donors, more than 75% were placed in the genetic ancestry cluster associated with self-reported Caucasian donors. The study aimed to test whether cataloging public T cell receptors could reveal signatures of past pathogen exposure. The T cell repertoires of about 700 subjects were profiled by immunosequencing and related to cytomegalovirus serostatus. Along with the roughly 610-subject first cohort, a separate validation cohort of over a hundred different subjects was used. To predict cytomegalovirus infection status, the study combined high-throughput TCR immunosequencing, statistical association of individual TCRs with disease status, and machine learning. In a later analysis, previously published TCR beta repertoires from 550 to 750 donors were re-analyzed and high-resolution HLA genotyping was added so that TCR occurrence patterns could be studied. The later analysis used no new phenotypic data to find candidate immune exposures, relying instead on TCR beta sequences and their occurrence across donors. An earlier analysis of about 600 of the donors used high-throughput TCR beta sequencing to judge whether each TCR beta V gene segment behaved as functional or pseudogenic. Alongside the repertoire data, information on donor age, sex, ethnicity and CMV serostatus was compiled. A later genetic analysis took genome-wide SNP genotypes for about three fifths of the roughly 700 donors and used that subset as a discovery cohort. All discovery cohort repertoires had been generated using a single sequencing platform. HLA typing covered class I and class II loci at four-digit resolution. The number of donors typed differed by locus, with about 620-630 for A, B, C, DRB1 and DQB1, roughly 520 for DQA1, nearly 610 for DPA1, and approximately 470 for DPB1. Roughly five DR-DQ haplotypes were treated as single units for association and clustering because of strong linkage in the cohort. Among about 400 genotyped donors of the cohort, an average of approximately 200,000 unique TCR beta nucleotide sequences was sequenced per donor, of which about 18% were non-productive.

With respect to this clone: Its antigen remains unidentified. There are no base qualities to consult, and no much larger clone falls within one base.

Library preparation employed the immunoSEQ multiplex PCR assay. For the multiplex PCR, a mixture combining 60 forward primers for TCR Vbeta segments and 13 reverse primers for TCR Jbeta segments was used. The CDR3 region of rearranged TCR beta genes was amplified from genomic DNA by a multiplex PCR assay. On the Illumina HiSeq System, the amplified TCR beta libraries were sequenced as 87-base-pair reads. Concerning the study's data processing: A later analysis tallied 75 million to 95 million unique TCR beta chains across the 666 repertoires, and about 12 million of those chains were shared by two or more donors. Raw reads were error-corrected and collapsed into unique sequences by a nearest-neighbor algorithm in which closely related sequences were merged to remove PCR and sequencing errors. Alignment of CDR3 sequences to IMGT reference sequences was used to assign V, D and J gene segments. For a sequence to be retained, a match of at least six nucleotides was required to both a V gene segment and a J gene segment. A rearrangement was called productive if the CDR3 had no stop codons and remained in frame with V and J, and every other rearrangement was called non-productive. CDR3 was defined by IMGT convention, running from the second conserved V-encoded cysteine to the conserved J-encoded phenylalanine. The earlier analysis of about 610 of the donors excluded sequences that lacked an unambiguous match to a single V gene segment. In an earlier analysis of a few hundred of the donors, a V segment was called functional when productive rearrangements were above 56.7%, and segregating when the standard deviation between donors exceeded 5%. To diagnose cytomegalovirus status from the catalog of TCR beta chain sequences, a statistical classification framework was built. V and J gene assignment, in a later analysis, came from comparing TCR nucleotide sequences with IMGT/GENE-DB human TR gene sequences. Using the TCRdist pipeline, a later analysis assigned CDR3 sequences along with most-parsimonious VDJ recombination scenarios. In a later analysis, each TCR beta chain was defined by its CDR3 amino acid sequence together with its V-gene family, and reads lacking a unique V-gene family were excluded. To address suspected cross-contamination and a sequencing artifact, a later analysis removed approximately 600 highly shared, low-generation-probability nucleotide sequences. For each public chain, a later analysis derived a clonal expansion index from normalized ranks of inferred template counts within each repertoire. A later analysis computed generation probabilities with a VDJ recombination model fitted to out-of-frame rearrangements, and checked the results against IGoR. In a later analysis, TCR-TCR, TCR-HLA and TCR-CMV co-occurrence was scored with hypergeometric tests, and a repertoire-size bias correction was applied to TCR pairs. To estimate false discovery rates, a later analysis permuted the HLA or CMV assignments 20 times. In a later analysis, co-occurring TCRs were grouped using DBSCAN, and TCRdist sequence similarity was added for clustering within HLA-allele-positive subsets. Repertoires with fewer than 30,000 or more than 120,000 public chains were left out of co-occurrence clustering, as were a handful of repertoires with anomalous nucleotide sharing. Entries here come from immuneACCESS through TCRdb and include only in-frame sequences with V and J called. Some clones fail to appear in such tables; in the studies checked, an unresolved V gene covers under half of the shortfall, and the cause of the remainder is unknown. Clone size and the V and J calls come from that table; the DNA yielded D and trimming. This sample is represented by roughly 110,000 clones; 65% to 85% of them were singletons. The top ten hold around 2.3% of the sample.

The cohort comprised some 730 healthy bone marrow donors. Cohort members were all nominally healthy when sampled, although unrecorded immune exposures were likely present. The donor tested CMV seronegative and was one of the 352 seronegative cohort members. A peripheral blood sample was provided by each donor, and peripheral blood mononuclear cells were used for TCR beta sequencing. The Qiagen DNeasy Blood Extraction Kit was used to extract genomic DNA from the blood cell samples. Findings and caveats that apply to the study as a whole: Strong co-occurrence of HLA alleles, especially DR and DQ, made assigning TCR associations to individual alleles difficult. The only immune exposure information available for the cohort was CMV serostatus. In vitro tests confirmed that a few of the cytomegalovirus-associated TCR beta chains recognize cytomegalovirus antigens. The study gave a list of some 150 TCR beta chains associated with cytomegalovirus. The cohort was sequenced for TCR beta chains only, and without alpha or paired-chain data the features that could be detected were limited. In a later analysis, 16,951 TCR beta sequences were associated with specific HLA alleles at a false discovery rate of 0.05. While some public TCRs were present in many individuals, most TCR sequences turned up only very rarely across donors. The authors suggested that the approach could potentially be extended to other disease states and immunological phenotypes. A later analysis found that most CMV-associated TCR beta chains appeared HLA-restricted, with HLA associations seemingly driven largely by CMV exposure. A later analysis reported that several top co-occurrence clusters appeared linked to parvovirus B19, influenza, CMV and Epstein-Barr virus. Roughly 15 rarely observed V segments, including chromosome 9 orphons, were excluded from the earlier analysis of approximately 500 of the donors because counts were too low. A group of highly shared sequence variants was considered likely to be a technical artifact of the sequencing pipeline. In a later analysis, TCR association rates were found to vary across HLA loci, with the most associated TCRs seen for DRB1 alleles and the fewest for HLA-C alleles. In an earlier analysis of around 600 of the donors, most TCR beta V segments appeared in productive rearrangements about 87% or about 30% of the time, broadly matching IMGT annotations. The classifier was reported to diagnose cytomegalovirus status with high specificity and sensitivity in both the original and validation cohorts. A further reported finding was that TCR beta sequences accurately predicted the HLA-A and HLA-B alleles for most subjects in the first cohort. A later genetic analysis reported fewer N-insertions in productive TCRs among donors in an Asian-associated ancestry cluster than the roughly 650-donor mean. An association between a missense DCLRE1C variant and V-gene and J-gene trimming of TCR beta chains was found in a later genetic analysis and replicated in an independent cohort. Linkage disequilibrium might explain the correlated functional status among segregating V segments, but an unknown experimental factor could not be ruled out. Because HLA typing was missing for some donors at each locus, association tests included only the typed subset. Compared with equally common non-associated chains, HLA-associated TCR beta chains in a later analysis were more clonally expanded and had lower generation probabilities. Roughly uniform sequencing depth across donors was assumed in presence/absence analyses, although this assumption may not hold.

The source is a man aged 30 to 39 in good health and CMV-seronegative. Material: PBMCs.

In nucleotides, the sequence is TGTGCCAGTAGCAGGGGCCAGCCCCAGCATTTT. This translates into CASSRGQPQHF. This chain joins TRBV19 to TRBJ1-5; TRBD1 is a possible D gene, resting on 6 matching bases. Including the terminal cysteine and phenylalanine, the CDR3 comprises 11 residues. The DNA shown is the 33-base CDR3, in frame from base 1. From the germline V gene (reference sequence), CDR1 is LNHDA and CDR2 is SQIVND. Relative to germline, V is 6 bases shorter and J is 7 bases shorter, with 7 bases between their ends.